A selection of T cell receptor beta chains follows, all from one sample in a study of shared clonotypes between healthy human individuals. TCRdb keeps only in-frame clones here, not all; method: immunoSEQ multiplex PCR. The data hold about 450,000 clones, with 79% observed a single time. The sequencing input was PBMCs. Receptor source: a woman aged 40 to 55 in good health. Some clones in this sample may be carry-over from other donors' samples. Both conserved end residues are part of each CDR3. A D gene is named only where the DNA matches it firmly. Part of the rows lack a size; the others show once, few, many or a class for expanded clones.

J | V | size | D | CDR3 | DNA
TRBJ1-2 | TRBV6-1 | - | TRBD1 | CASSNRGVDGYTF | TGTGCCAGCAGCAACAGGGGGGTCGATGGCTACACCTTC
TRBJ2-7 | TRBV6-5 | - | TRBD2 | CASSYRREPSYEQYF | TGTGCCAGCAGTTATAGGCGGGAGCCATCCTACGAGCAGTACTTC
TRBJ2-7 | TRBV28 | - | - | CASFDRYSYEQYF | TGTGCCAGCTTTGACAGGTACTCCTACGAGCAGTACTTC
TRBJ2-7 | TRBV9 | many | TRBD1 | CASSRGQEPYEQYF | TGTGCCAGCAGCCGCGGACAGGAACCTTACGAGCAGTACTTC
TRBJ2-1 | TRBV27 | once | - | CASSHRGSGEQFF | TGTGCCAGCAGTCACCGGGGGTCAGGTGAGCAGTTCTTC
TRBJ2-3 | TRBV11-3 | - | - | CASSRGATDTQYF | TGTGCCAGCAGCCGGGGGGCCACAGATACGCAGTATTTT
TRBJ2-7 | TRBV9 | - | TRBD2 | CASSTDGRSYEQYF | TGTGCCAGCAGCACGGACGGGAGGTCCTACGAGCAGTACTTC
TRBJ2-1 | TRBV6-4 | - | - | CASSDSVSGLNEQFF | TGTGCCAGCAGTGACTCCGTATCTGGGCTCAATGAGCAGTTCTTC
TRBJ1-3 | TRBV5-6 | few | TRBD1 | CASSGRGPGNTIYF | TGTGCCAGCAGCGGCAGGGGGCCTGGAAACACCATATATTTT
TRBJ1-1 | TRBV6-1 | - | - | CASRSLRWGVAEAFF | TGTGCCAGCAGGAGCCTTCGATGGGGGGTAGCTGAAGCTTTCTTT
TRBJ1-1 | TRBV7-2 | - | - | CASSGYRVGDTEAFF | TGTGCCAGCAGCGGATACAGGGTAGGGGACACTGAAGCTTTCTTT
TRBJ2-7 | TRBV6-6 | many | - | CASSYTYEQYF | TGTGCCAGCAGTTATACCTACGAGCAGTACTTC
TRBJ1-1 | TRBV29-1 | - | TRBD1 | CSHTGGWTEAFF | TGCAGCCATACAGGGGGCTGGACTGAAGCTTTCTTT
TRBJ1-5 | TRBV6-6 | - | - | CASSYSGKGAQHF | TGTGCCAGCAGTTACTCGGGCAAGGGGGCCCAGCATTTT
TRBJ2-3 | TRBV9 | - | - | CASSVGREHTDTQYF | TGTGCCAGCAGCGTGGGCCGAGAACACACAGATACGCAGTATTTT
TRBJ2-1 | TRBV7-9 | medium-sized | TRBD1 | CASSLATTGEVDEQFF | TGTGCCAGCAGCTTAGCGACGACAGGGGAGGTCGATGAGCAGTTCTTC
TRBJ1-2 | TRBV28 | - | TRBD1 | CASSSGQGAPYGYTF | TGTGCCAGCAGTTCTGGACAGGGGGCCCCCTATGGCTACACCTTC
TRBJ2-7 | TRBV28 | - | - | CASRSGSSYEQYF | TGTGCCAGCAGATCGGGTAGTAGTTACGAGCAGTACTTC
TRBJ2-1 | TRBV7-3 | - | TRBD2 | CASSPTSGPYNEQFF | TGTGCCAGCAGCCCCACTAGCGGACCTTACAATGAGCAGTTCTTC
TRBJ2-1 | TRBV4-2 | - | - | CASSQDTGSSSSQFF | TGTGCCAGCAGCCAAGATACGGGATCAAGCTCCTCGCAGTTCTTC
TRBJ2-5 | TRBV7-9 | - | - | CASSLKETQYF | TGCGCCAGCAGCCTAAAAGAGACCCAGTACTTC
TRBJ2-3 | TRBV7-2 | - | - | CASSLASTRDLGDTQYF | TGTGCCAGCAGCTTAGCTTCGACTAGGGATTTGGGAGATACGCAGTATTTT
TRBJ2-1 | TRBV4-1 | many | - | CASSYYNEQFF | TGCGCCAGCAGTTACTACAATGAGCAGTTCTTC
TRBJ2-7 | TRBV28 | - | - | CASNPPSPIYEQYF | TGTGCCAGCAACCCCCCTTCCCCAATTTACGAGCAGTACTTC
TRBJ2-7 | TRBV2 | - | - | CASSRQAHTHFF | TGTGCCAGCAGTAGACAGGCCCACACCCACTTCTTC
TRBJ1-3 | TRBV4-2 | - | TRBD1 | CASSQDTPRTGGRNTIYF | TGTGCCAGCAGCCAAGATACGCCGAGGACAGGGGGTCGGAACACCATATATTTT
TRBJ1-2 | TRBV16 | few | - | CASSHGQGSYGYTF | TGTGCCAGCAGCCATGGGCAGGGAAGCTATGGCTACACCTTC
TRBJ2-6 | TRBV19 | once | - | CASRRPMGGANVLTF | TGTGCCAGTAGGCGACCGATGGGAGGGGCCAACGTCCTGACTTTC
TRBJ2-7 | TRBV5-1 | - | TRBD1 | CASSSWETGIDYEQYF | TGCGCCAGCAGCTCTTGGGAGACAGGGATCGACTACGAGCAGTACTTC
TRBJ2-1 | TRBV2 | - | - | CASTLASSYNEQFF | TGTGCCAGCACCCTAGCTAGTTCCTACAATGAGCAGTTCTTC
TRBJ1-2 | TRBV2 | many | - | CASSVTDYDYGYTF | TGTGCCAGCAGTGTGACAGACTACGACTATGGCTACACCTTC
TRBJ2-1 | TRBV5-6 | - | - | CASSLYVQAYNEQFF | TGTGCCAGCAGCTTGTATGTTCAGGCCTACAATGAGCAGTTCTTC
TRBJ1-1 | TRBV4-1 | few | - | CASSLQSLNTEAFF | TGCGCCAGCAGCCTACAGAGCTTGAACACTGAAGCTTTCTTT
TRBJ1-1 | TRBV5-1 | - | - | CASSLELNTEAFF | TGCGCCAGCAGCTTGGAGCTGAACACTGAAGCTTTCTTT
TRBJ2-3 | TRBV9 | once | TRBD2 | CASSVVGLAADTQYF | TGTGCCAGCAGCGTAGTGGGACTAGCGGCAGATACGCAGTATTTT
TRBJ1-2 | TRBV7-9 | - | - | CASSLRGWSYTF | TGTGCCAGCAGCTTAAGAGGGTGGAGCTACACCTTC